Presented here are 7 T cell receptor beta chains from one specimen sequenced in a study of OX40 agonist ivuxolimab in advanced cancers. TCRdb keeps only in-frame clones here, not all; method: immunoSEQ multiplex PCR. The sample records about 88,000 clones, approximately 85% being singletons. Specimen: CD4+ or CD8+ T cells sorted from blood, collected in a trial of the OX40 agonist ivuxolimab. The receptors were gathered from an adult with an advanced solid tumor such as melanoma, head and neck, liver or kidney cancer.

About this clone: The same CDR3 also results from other DNA sequences found in this sample. The gene calls are TRBV27 and TRBJ2-7; 7 bases align to TRBD1. V was pared by 4 bases and J by 2 bases, with 5 bases of the junction left unmatched. The CDR3 runs to 14 residues. Germline CDR1 reads MNHEY; CDR2 reads SMNVEV (reference sequence). The CDR3 here is CASSSGDSTYEQYF. As DNA, the CDR3 is TGTGCCAGCAGTTCAGGGGACAGCACCTACGAGCAGTACTTC.

The V gene is TRBV4-1, the J gene TRBJ1-6, with TRBD1 matching over 7 bases. This CDR3 has 16 amino acids. Germline lookup yields CDR1 MGHRA and CDR2 YSYEKL. With V trimmed by 4 bases and J by 6 bases, 9 bases remained unmatched. The CDR3: CASSLTPGQSNSPLHF. The CDR3 DNA reads as TGCGCCAGCAGCCTAACTCCGGGACAGAGTAATTCACCCCTCCACTTT.

The chain recombines TRBV9 with TRBJ2-7; 8 bases match TRBD1. Looked up from germline, CDR1 is SGDLS and CDR2 is YYNGEE. CDR3 size: 14 residues. V lost 4 bases and J lost 3; bases outside the gene matches: 6. The CDR3, as DNA: TGTGCCAGCAGCCCGACCGACAGGGGCTACGAGCAGTACTTC. This translates into CASSPTDRGYEQYF.

This rearrangement joins TRBV5-1 to TRBJ1-2; unclear D gene. In germline, CDR1 is SGHRS, CDR2 YFSETQ. The germline V and J ends were trimmed by 0 bases and 4 bases, with 13 bases remaining between them. The CDR3 spans 15 residues. CDR3 region: CASSLEPGTSYGYTF. DNA for the CDR3: TGCGCCAGCAGCTTGGAACCCGGAACGAGCTATGGCTACACCTTC.

The chain employs TRBV13 and TRBJ2-7; no firm D call. The CDR3 loop spans 14 amino acids. Trimming removed 4 bases at V and 5 bases at J, with 15 bases between. The germline V gene has CDR1 PRHDT and CDR2 FYEKMQ (reference sequence). CDR3 sequence: CASSSFMTADEQYF. For the CDR3, the DNA is TGTGCCAGCAGCTCCTTCATGACGGCGGACGAGCAGTACTTC.

This rearrangement joins TRBV6-5 to TRBJ2-2; the D gene could be TRBD1 or TRBD2 (5 bases each). The CDR3 has 15 residues. Germline CDR1 and CDR2: MNHEY and SVGAGI. Trimming cost V 6 bases and J 4 bases, with 15 bases left between them. As DNA, the CDR3 is TGTGCCAGCAGCCTTGAGGGGCTGAGCACCGGGGAGCTGTTTTTT. It yields the protein CASSLEGLSTGELFF.

The V and J genes are TRBV11-2 and TRBJ2-5; TRBD2 is a possible D gene (6 bases). V was trimmed by 5 bases and J by 4 bases, leaving 14 bases between them. CDR3 size: 14 residues. Germline V gives CDR1 SGHAT, CDR2 FQNNGV. CDR3 amino acids: CASSAGHPIETQYF. The CDR3 DNA reads as TGTGCCAGCAGCGCGGGGCACCCCATAGAGACCCAGTACTTC.